This entry features one T cell receptor (beta chain) sequence. This clone was counted only a few times. Its antigen remains unidentified. No much larger clonotype is one base removed from it; base qualities were not supplied. The sample's time point label, decoded: baseline before first vaccination. Explained via the paper, the treatment or condition label denotes: meningococcal conjugate vaccine given as trial control. The vaccinee samples were drawn from two UK trials, COV001 and COV002, one of which was a single-blind randomized controlled phase 2/3 trial testing AZD1222 (ChAdOx1 nCoV-19) in healthy adults. For TCRbeta chain sequencing, PBMC samples were collected from trial participants at day 0 and at day 28 after the second dose. As encoded in the germline V gene (reference sequence), CDR1 is MNHNY while CDR2 is SVGAGI. Clipping removes 7 bases from V and 7 bases from J, with 5 as the unmatched junction base count. Its CDR3 holds 13 amino acids, cysteine through phenylalanine. The only DNA kept is the CDR3, 39 bases in frame from the first base.

This specimen comes from a study of T cell responses to AZD1222 COVID-19 vaccine (dated by TCRdb to the early 2020s). Study-wide context: A total of about 230 trial participants underwent TCR sequencing, of whom some 210 received two doses of AZD1222 and around 26 received two doses of the MenACWY control vaccine. Trial participants were enrolled by age into subgroups of 18-55, 56-69 and 70-plus years, and around 150, 28 and 57 TCR-sequenced participants, respectively, were included in these subgroups. The study at large found these results: In the small 56-69-year group, the increase in depth fell short of significance, most likely because of low power. Nearly half of unique spike-specific TCRs reportedly recognized epitopes outside regions mutated in the B.1.351 and B.1.1.7 variants. The whole spike protein was spanned by vaccine-associated CD4 TCRs, and dominant responses were seen in regions 160-218 and 743-854. After two AZD1222 doses, both the breadth and the depth of spike-specific TCRs were significantly higher than at day 0 and than in MenACWY recipients. Because no day 14 peak-response samples were available, the repertoires could be characterized only after the peak T cell response. Only five or six AZD1222 recipients were SARS-CoV-2 seropositive at baseline, limiting conclusions about previously exposed vaccinees. Most participants were white British and females outnumbered males, and the authors suggested that clonal diversity may have been underestimated.

The CDR3 regions of human TCRbeta chains were analyzed by immunosequencing. In the paper's pipeline: TCRs in the repertoires were compared against a reference library of SARS-CoV-2-specific TCRs that had been generated with the MIRA antigen-specificity platform. Breadth was defined as the fraction of unique TCRs that were SARS-CoV-2-associated. Depth was defined as the fraction of total T cells that were SARS-CoV-2-associated. Each spike-specific TCR was assigned to its reactive spike region and to a CD4 or CD8 class using the MIRA data. Log10-transformed breadth and depth values were compared by one-way ANOVA with Sidak's multiple comparisons tests. TCRdb holds this immuneACCESS table with in-frame rearrangements only. Some clones are missing; in checked studies, unresolved V genes explain under half, and the rest has no known cause. V and J calls and clone size come straight from that table; D and trimming were deduced from the DNA. The sample data list about 98,000 clones, and almost 90% of these were observed just once. The ten largest clones capture 10% of the sample.

This material consisted of peripheral blood, taken on day 0 of MenACWY control vaccination. The receptor chain draws on TRBV6-6 and TRBJ2-1, and 9 junction bases match TRBD1. This TCR came from an adult in good health. The DNA sequence is given as TGTGCCAGCAAACAGGGGGCGCTGAATGAGCAGTTCTTC. Its amino acids are CASKQGALNEQFF.